This T cell receptor beta chain was documented in a study of blood T cells in healthy people across ages. The CDR3 runs to 14 residues. V trimming: 5 bases; J trimming: 4 bases; junction bases outside the gene matches: 9. CDR1 is SGHRS and CDR2 is YFSETQ in the germline V gene. Study-wide results and limits: Long-lived donors carried more naive CD4+ cells and greater diversity than aged donors.

This clonotype was seen more than once but under ten times. The antigen is not known. A second PCR, run for roughly 7 to 12 cycles, used a sample-barcoded 5' primer plus a J-beta primer mix. TCRdb re-analysed the 5' RACE reads in MiXCR, keeping a single row per CDR3 protein. Here the sample spans about a million distinct CDR3 sequences, roughly 43% being singletons. This receptor was identified in a man aged 30 to 45 in good health. J is TRBJ2-7 and V is TRBV5-1; TRBD1 aligns across 7 bases. The sequencing input was blood. CDR3 nucleotide sequence: TGCGCCAGCAGGTATACGACAGGGTCGTACGAGCAGTACTTC. This encodes CASRYTTGSYEQYF.